The 20 T cell receptor beta chains given below trace back to one sample, sequenced in a study of blood T cell repertoires in COVID-19. TCRdb's copy holds only in-frame clones and misses some; the assay was immunoSEQ multiplex PCR. The sample lists under 300,000 clones; approximately 86% were seen once. Sequenced: peripheral blood. The receptors come from a human donor in a cohort sampled during active COVID-19.

The chain combines TRBV9 with TRBJ2-2; D is possibly TRBD1 (6 bases). V lost 3 bases, J lost 3 bases, and 12 bases lay in between. Germline CDR1 SGDLS, CDR2 YYNGEE. CDR3 length: 15 residues. The CDR3 loop reads CASSGGQLHTGELFF. CDR3 DNA: TGTGCCAGCAGCGGCGGACAGCTCCACACCGGGGAGCTGTTTTTT.

V gene TRBV3-1 (or the pseudogene TRBV3-2) combines with J gene TRBJ2-2, with a possible D match to TRBD1 (5 bases). Trimming left V 1 base short and J 4 bases short, with 10 bases between. Germline lookup yields CDR1 LGHDT and CDR2 YNNKEL (reference sequence). The CDR3 loop spans 15 amino acids. The DNA of the CDR3 is TGTGCCAGCAGCCAAGGATGGGGCTTCACCGGGGAGCTGTTTTTT. As protein: CASSQGWGFTGELFF.

The chain has TRBV18 and TRBJ2-5; D gene uncertain. CDR3 length equals 14 residues. Germline lookup yields CDR1 KGHSH and CDR2 LQKENI. V lost 1 base and J lost 3, with 9 bases in between. The CDR3 DNA reads TGTGCCAGCTCACCACTACAGCTGGAAGAGACCCAGTACTTC. Translation: CASSPLQLEETQYF.

The chain combines TRBV27 with TRBJ2-1; TRBD2 agrees at 11 bases. The length of the CDR3 is 14 residues. CDR1 is MNHEY, CDR2 SMNVEV, per germline (reference sequence). Trimming cost V 6 bases and J 7 bases; bases outside gene matches: 5. The chain's CDR3 is CASSLAGGWNEQFF. CDR3 bases: TGTGCCAGCAGCCTAGCGGGAGGTTGGAATGAGCAGTTCTTC.

Of note for this clone: A much larger clone lies a single base off, so this may be a read error. The V gene is TRBV3-1 (or the pseudogene TRBV3-2), the J gene TRBJ2-7; D possibly corresponds to TRBD1 (6 bases). CDR1 is LGHDT and CDR2 is YNNKEL in the germline V gene (reference sequence). The CDR3 is 13 residues long. The germline V and J ends were trimmed by 4 bases and 2 bases, with 9 bases remaining between them. CDR3 in DNA: TGTGCCAGCAGCCCCGGGACAACCTACGAGCAGTACTTC. The encoded protein is CASSPGTTYEQYF.

The V and J genes are TRBV28 and TRBJ2-7; TRBD1 aligns across 9 bases. Germline loops: CDR1 MDHEN, CDR2 SYDVKM. V shed 5 bases and J 3 bases; nucleotides not matched to a gene: 11. The CDR3 spans 16 residues. The CDR3 nucleotides read TGTGCCAGCAGTGGGCTAGGGACAGGGAAGATCTACGAGCAGTACTTC. Translating gives CASSGLGTGKIYEQYF. Drawing the rest from reference TRBV28 and TRBJ2-7, the complete variable domain is DVKVTQSSRYLVKRTGEKVFLECVQDMDHENMFWYRQDPGLGLRLIYFSYDVKMKEKGDIPEGYSVSREKKERFSLILESASTNQTSMYLCASSGLGTGKIYEQYFGPGTRLTVT.

The J gene is TRBJ1-5, the V gene TRBV5-4; 11 bases align to TRBD1. Germline V gene sequence: CDR1 SGHNT, CDR2 YYREEE (reference sequence). The CDR3 runs 15 residues. V shed 4 bases, J shed 4 bases, and the junction held 4 bases outside the gene matches. CDR3 sequence: CASSRGTGGNQPQHF. For the CDR3, the DNA is TGTGCCAGCAGCCGGGGGACAGGGGGAAATCAGCCCCAGCATTTT.

This clone was detected once. The V gene is TRBV29-1, the J gene TRBJ2-3; the D is unclear. The V gene lost 3 bases and the J gene lost 5 bases, with 6 bases spanning the gap. The CDR3 is made up of 11 amino acids. Per the germline V gene, CDR1 is SQVTM and CDR2 is ANQGSEA. Written as DNA, the CDR3 is TGCAGCGTTGATCAGGTAGATACGCAGTATTTT. It is translated as CSVDQVDTQYF.

The rearrangement uses TRBV5-5 and TRBJ1-2, with D tentatively TRBD1 (5 bases). Between the trimmed V and J ends, which lost 6 bases and 9 bases, there was a span of 12 bases. The CDR3 loop spans 11 amino acids. Germline V CDR1 and CDR2: SGHKS, YYEKEE (reference sequence). The CDR3 DNA follows: TGTGCCAGCACTGGGACTTATCGCTACACCTTC. Translating gives CASTGTYRYTF.

Here the CDR3 DNA reads TGTGCCAGCAGGAGGGGACAGTCCCCCCAAGAGACCCAGTACTTC. This sequence encodes CASRRGQSPQETQYF. The chain joins TRBV6-5 to TRBJ2-5, with 7 bases matching TRBD1. With V trimmed by 6 bases and J by 1 base, 8 bases remained unmatched. The CDR3 runs to 15 residues. CDR1 is MNHEY, CDR2 SVGAGI, per germline.

This rearrangement joins TRBV7-8 to TRBJ1-1, with D maybe TRBD1 (5 bases). Deletions cut 2 bases from V and 5 bases from J, with 15 bases between. Germline V gene lookup returns CDR1 SGHVS and CDR2 FQNEAQ. This CDR3 contains 15 residues. The CDR3 reads CASSLLTGTLTEAFF. The CDR3 DNA follows: TGTGCCAGCAGCTTACTCACAGGCACCTTAACTGAAGCTTTCTTT.

The V and J genes are TRBV6-5 and TRBJ2-3, with a weak D call TRBD2 (6 bases). From germline, CDR1 is MNHEY and CDR2 SVGAGI. The CDR3 runs to 14 residues. Trimming took 5 bases from V and 4 from J, leaving 13 bases between them. As DNA, the CDR3 is TGTGCCAGCAGTCTGACTAGTTCGGCAGATACGCAGTATTTT. It codes for CASSLTSSADTQYF.

This clone was seen only once. This chain connects TRBV29-1 to TRBJ2-3; D might be TRBD2 (6 bases). V was cut by 7 bases and J by 1 base, with 15 bases left in between. Germline-derived CDR1 and CDR2 are SQVTM and ANQGSEA. The CDR3 is 14 residues long. The CDR3 sequence: CSARGSGRTDTQYF. In DNA, the CDR3 is TGCAGCGCCCGGGGTAGCGGTCGCACAGATACGCAGTATTTT.

This chain uses TRBV6-5 with TRBJ1-2; weak D call: TRBD1 (6 bases). Trimming cost V 5 bases and J 7 bases, with 20 bases left between them. This CDR3 is built from 15 residues. The germline gives CDR1 MNHEY, CDR2 SVGAGI. The CDR3 DNA sequence: TGTGCCAGCAGTCCGGAGATGGACAGCCCTTTTGGCTACACCTTC. It translates to CASSPEMDSPFGYTF.

CDR3 sequence reads: CASSISSGSWTGELFF. The CDR3, as DNA: TGTGCCAGTAGTATCTCTAGCGGGAGTTGGACCGGGGAGCTGTTTTTT. The chain has TRBV19 and TRBJ2-2; 10 bases are shared with TRBD2. The germline gives CDR1 LNHDA, CDR2 SQIVND (reference sequence). J was trimmed by 5 bases and V by 3 bases; bases with no gene match: 6. The CDR3 spans 16 residues.

The V gene is TRBV28, the J gene TRBJ2-3; maybe TRBD1 (5 bases). The V gene's germline CDR1 is MDHEN and CDR2 SYDVKM. V was cut by 8 bases and J by 4 bases, with 19 bases left in between. The CDR3 sequence is 15 residues long. CDR3 in amino acids: CASPPRQGQPDTQYF. The CDR3 DNA follows: TGTGCCAGCCCCCCCCGGCAGGGTCAACCAGATACGCAGTATTTT.

The rearrangement joins TRBV10-3 to TRBJ2-1; D call uncertain. The CDR3 extends over 13 amino acids. Germline-derived CDR1 and CDR2 are ENHRY and SYGVKD. V was clipped by 3 bases and J by 5 bases, with 8 bases between them. This chain's CDR3 is CAISEPGDNEQFF. The CDR3 DNA reads as TGTGCCATCAGTGAACCAGGTGACAATGAGCAGTTCTTC.

The chain combines TRBV20-1 with TRBJ2-1; 9 nucleotides align to TRBD2. Germline assignment: CDR1 DFQATT and CDR2 SNEGSKA (reference sequence). Trimming removed 3 bases from V and 4 bases from J; junction bases left unmatched: 10. This CDR3 is built from 16 residues. CDR3: CSASGARGRAYNEQFF. CDR3 nucleotide sequence: TGCAGTGCTAGTGGCGCTCGCGGGAGGGCATACAATGAGCAGTTCTTC.

The table lists this clone with a few counts. The rearrangement uses TRBV18 and TRBJ1-1, with 8 bases identical to TRBD1. The CDR3 spans 13 residues. J gave up 10 bases and V 3 bases, and 7 bases lay outside the gene matches. Germline CDR1 reads KGHSH; CDR2 reads LQKENI. CDR3 protein: CASSPQGAVGAFF. The CDR3 bases are TGTGCCAGCTCACCCCAGGGGGCGGTGGGAGCTTTCTTT.

This CDR3 reads CASSRPGTRAHEQFF. CDR3 DNA sequence: TGTGCCAGCAGCCGCCCTGGGACTAGAGCCCATGAGCAGTTCTTC. The J gene is TRBJ2-1, the V gene TRBV11-2; 8 bases map to TRBD2. Germline values: CDR1 SGHAT, CDR2 FQNNGV. The CDR3 is made up of 15 amino acids. Losses at the gene ends were 5 bases for V and 8 bases for J; bases not matched to a gene: 11.